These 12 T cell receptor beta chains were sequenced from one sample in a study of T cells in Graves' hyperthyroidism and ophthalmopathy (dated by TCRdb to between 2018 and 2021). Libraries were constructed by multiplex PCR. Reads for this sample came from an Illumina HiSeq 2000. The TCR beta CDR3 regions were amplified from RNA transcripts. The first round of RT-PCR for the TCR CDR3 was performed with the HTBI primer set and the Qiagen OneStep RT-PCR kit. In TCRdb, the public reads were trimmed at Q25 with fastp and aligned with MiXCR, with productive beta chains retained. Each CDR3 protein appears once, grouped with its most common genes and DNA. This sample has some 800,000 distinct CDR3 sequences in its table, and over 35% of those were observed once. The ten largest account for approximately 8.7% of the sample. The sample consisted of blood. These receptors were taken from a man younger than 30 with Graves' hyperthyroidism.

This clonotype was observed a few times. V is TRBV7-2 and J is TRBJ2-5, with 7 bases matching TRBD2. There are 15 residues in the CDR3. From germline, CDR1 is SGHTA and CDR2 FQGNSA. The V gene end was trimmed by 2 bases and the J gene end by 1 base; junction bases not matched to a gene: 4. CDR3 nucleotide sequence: TGTGCCAGCAGCTTACTCGGGGGGAGCCAAGAGACCCAGTACTTC. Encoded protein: CASSLLGGSQETQYF. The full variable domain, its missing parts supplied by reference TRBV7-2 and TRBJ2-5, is GAGVSQSPSNKVTEKGKDVELRCDPISGHTALYWYRQSLGQGLEFLIYFQGNSAPDKSGLPSDRFSAERTGGSVSTLTIQRTQQEDSAVYLCASSLLGGSQETQYFGPGTRLLVL.

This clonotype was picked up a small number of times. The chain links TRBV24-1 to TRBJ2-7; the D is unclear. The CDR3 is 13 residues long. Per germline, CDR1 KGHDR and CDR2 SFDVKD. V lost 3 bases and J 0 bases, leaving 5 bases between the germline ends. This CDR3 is CATSDTPSYEQYF. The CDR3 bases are TGTGCCACCAGTGATACTCCCTCCTACGAGCAGTACTTC.

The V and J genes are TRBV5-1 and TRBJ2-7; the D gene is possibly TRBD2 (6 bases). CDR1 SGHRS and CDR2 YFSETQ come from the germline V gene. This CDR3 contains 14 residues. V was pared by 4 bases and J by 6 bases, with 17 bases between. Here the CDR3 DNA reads TGCGCCAGCAGCCGGGGCTCGGGGGTCAGCGAGCAGTACTTC. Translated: CASSRGSGVSEQYF. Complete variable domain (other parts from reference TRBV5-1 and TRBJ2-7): KAGVTQTPRYLIKTRGQQVTLSCSPISGHRSVSWYQQTPGQGLQFLFEYFSETQRNKGNFPGRFSGRQFSNSRSEMNVSTLELGDSALYLCASSRGSGVSEQYFGPGTRLTVT.

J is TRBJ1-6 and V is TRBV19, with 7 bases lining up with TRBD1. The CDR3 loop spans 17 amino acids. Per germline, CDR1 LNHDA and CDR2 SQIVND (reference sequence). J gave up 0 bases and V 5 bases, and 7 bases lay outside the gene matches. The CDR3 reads CASSDPQGSSYNSPLHF. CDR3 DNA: TGTGCCAGTAGTGATCCACAGGGGAGCTCCTATAATTCACCCCTCCACTTT.

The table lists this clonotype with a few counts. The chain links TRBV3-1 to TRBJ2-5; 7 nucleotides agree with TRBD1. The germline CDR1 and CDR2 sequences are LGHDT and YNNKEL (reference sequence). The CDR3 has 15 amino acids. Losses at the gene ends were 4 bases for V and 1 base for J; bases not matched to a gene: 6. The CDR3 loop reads CASSPWDSTQETQYF. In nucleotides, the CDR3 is TGTGCCAGCAGCCCCTGGGACAGCACCCAAGAGACCCAGTACTTC.

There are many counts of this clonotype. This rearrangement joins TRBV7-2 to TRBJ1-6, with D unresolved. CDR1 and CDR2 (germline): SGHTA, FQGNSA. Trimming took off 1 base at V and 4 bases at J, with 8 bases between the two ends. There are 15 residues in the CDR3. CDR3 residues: CASSLDGLYNSPLHF. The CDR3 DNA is TGTGCCAGCAGCTTAGATGGGTTATATAATTCACCCCTCCACTTT.

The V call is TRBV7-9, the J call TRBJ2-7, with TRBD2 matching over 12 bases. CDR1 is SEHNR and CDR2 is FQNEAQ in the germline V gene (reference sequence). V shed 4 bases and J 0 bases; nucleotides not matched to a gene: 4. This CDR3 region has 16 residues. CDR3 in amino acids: CASSSPTSGSSYEQYF. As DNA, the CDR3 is TGTGCCAGCAGCTCGCCGACTAGCGGGAGCTCCTACGAGCAGTACTTC.

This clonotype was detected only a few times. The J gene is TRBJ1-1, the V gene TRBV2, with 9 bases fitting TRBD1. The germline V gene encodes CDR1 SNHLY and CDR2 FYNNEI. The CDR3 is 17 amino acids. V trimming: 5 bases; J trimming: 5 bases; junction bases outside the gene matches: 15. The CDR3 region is CASSLGLGTGRGTEAFF. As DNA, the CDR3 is TGTGCCAGCAGTTTGGGACTAGGGACAGGGAGAGGGACTGAAGCTTTCTTT. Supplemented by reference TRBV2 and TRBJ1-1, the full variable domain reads EPEVTQTPSHQVTQMGQEVILRCVPISNHLYFYWYRQILGQKVEFLVSFYNNEISEKSEIFDDQFSVERPDGSNFTLKIRSTKLEDSAMYFCASSLGLGTGRGTEAFFGQGTRLTVV.

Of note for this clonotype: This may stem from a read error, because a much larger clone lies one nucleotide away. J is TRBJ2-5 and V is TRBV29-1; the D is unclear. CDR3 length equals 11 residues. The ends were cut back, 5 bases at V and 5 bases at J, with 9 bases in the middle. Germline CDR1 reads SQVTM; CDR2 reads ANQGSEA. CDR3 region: CSVHFWETQYF. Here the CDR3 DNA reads TGCAGCGTTCACTTTTGGGAGACCCAGTACTTC. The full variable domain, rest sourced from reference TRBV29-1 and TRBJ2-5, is SAVISQKPSRDICQRGTSLTIQCQVDSQVTMMFWYRQQPGQSLTLIATANQGSEATYESGFVIDKFPISRPNLTFSTLTVSNMSPEDSSIYLCSVHFWETQYFGPGTRLLVL.

CDR3 sequence (DNA): TGTGCCAGCACTCCCTGGACCACTGAAGCTTTCTTT. The encoded protein is CASTPWTTEAFF. J is TRBJ1-1 and V is TRBV7-6; the D is unclear. Germline assignment: CDR1 SGHVS and CDR2 FNYEAQ. Between the trimmed V and J ends, which lost 7 bases and 4 bases, there was a span of 10 bases. The CDR3 covers 12 residues.

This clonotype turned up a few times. The CDR3 sequence is CASRSGAGNTGELFF. DNA of the CDR3: TGTGCCAGCAGAAGCGGGGCAGGGAACACCGGGGAGCTGTTTTTT. This chain uses TRBV2 with TRBJ2-2, with TRBD2 identical over 7 bases. Germline CDR1 SNHLY, CDR2 FYNNEI. This CDR3 is built from 15 residues. The V gene end was trimmed by 6 bases and the J gene end by 1 base; junction bases not matched to a gene: 5. Complete variable domain (other parts from reference TRBV2 and TRBJ2-2): EPEVTQTPSHQVTQMGQEVILRCVPISNHLYFYWYRQILGQKVEFLVSFYNNEISEKSEIFDDQFSVERPDGSNFTLKIRSTKLEDSAMYFCASRSGAGNTGELFFGEGSRLTVL.

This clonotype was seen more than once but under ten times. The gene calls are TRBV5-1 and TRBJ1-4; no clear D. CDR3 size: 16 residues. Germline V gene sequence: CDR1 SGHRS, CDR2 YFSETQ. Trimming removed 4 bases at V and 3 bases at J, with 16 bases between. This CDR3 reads CASSPAGPRANEKLFF. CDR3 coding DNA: TGCGCCAGCAGCCCGGCAGGCCCGAGGGCTAATGAAAAACTGTTTTTT. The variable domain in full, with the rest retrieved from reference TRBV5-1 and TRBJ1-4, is KAGVTQTPRYLIKTRGQQVTLSCSPISGHRSVSWYQQTPGQGLQFLFEYFSETQRNKGNFPGRFSGRQFSNSRSEMNVSTLELGDSALYLCASSPAGPRANEKLFFGSGTQLSVL.